This paragraph covers one T cell receptor beta chain sequence. The antigen is undetermined. The V end lost 1 base, the J end lost 0 bases, and 8 bases lay between the germline ends. The CDR3 has 15 residues. Germline V gene sequence: CDR1 SGHAT, CDR2 FQNNGV. The PCR ran on 60 Vbeta and 13 Jbeta primers. The table came from immunoSEQ multiplex PCR; TCRdb's copy has only in-frame clones and leaves some out. The sample has 150,000 to 200,000 clones; 70% to 90% are singletons. The sample comes from a study of cytomegalovirus exposure and HLA in healthy donors. The study's findings and limits: V- and J-gene trimming in TCR beta was tied to a missense DCLRE1C variant by an analysis performed later. Later on, an analysis showed TCR association rates differing by HLA locus, with DRB1 the most and HLA-C the fewest.

The receptor was isolated from a woman under 30 in good health and CMV-seropositive. Sequencing was done on a sample of PBMCs. The chain uses TRBV11-2 and TRBJ2-3; D ambiguous. The CDR3 sequence: CASSLVGSSTDTQYF. In DNA, the CDR3 is TGTGCCAGCAGCTTAGTGGGTAGCAGCACAGATACGCAGTATTTT.